This T cell receptor beta chain was documented in a study of blood T cell repertoires in COVID-19. Background on the study: Sites in the United States, Italy and Spain provided acute and convalescent COVID-19 samples.

As processed by the authors: Quantification of nucleated cells was approximated via reference gene primer amplification. The method was immunoSEQ multiplex PCR; TCRdb's version includes in-frame clones alone and lacks a portion of them. V and J calls and clone size follow that table, whereas D and trimming were derived from the DNA. The sample includes roughly 500,000 clones, roughly 89% of them seen just once. A single count supports this clone. Patients in Seattle were enrolled during active infection, then followed longitudinally. The V end lost 0 bases, the J end lost 6 bases, and 9 bases lay between the germline ends. The germline V gene encodes CDR1 SGHRS and CDR2 YFSETQ. The CDR3 has 14 amino acids.

The genes are TRBV5-1 and TRBJ2-2; tentatively, D is TRBD2 (5 bases). This clonotype was obtained from a young man with COVID-19, enrolled during active disease. The sequencing input was peripheral blood. Here the CDR3 reads CASSLVSGPGELFF. The CDR3 nucleotides read TGCGCCAGCAGCTTGGTAAGCGGCCCCGGGGAGCTGTTTTTT.